These T cell receptor beta chains were read from a single sample in a study of regulatory T cells in long-lasting Graves disease. TCRdb analysed the multiplex PCR reads with MiXCR anew, one entry per CDR3 protein. This repertoire shows 250,000 to 300,000 distinct CDR3 sequences, 22% found once; its top ten account for roughly three fifths. This specimen consisted of peripheral blood mononuclear cells (PBMCs), obtained when the disease was refractory, from a patient treated with antithyroid drugs. These receptors all come from a female donor with Graves disease. Both conserved end residues are part of each CDR3. A D gene is named only where the DNA matches it firmly. Only part of the rows carry a size: once, few, many, or a class if the clone is expanded.

d_call j_call v_call clone_size cdr3_nt cdr3_aa
NA TRBJ1-1 TRBV3-1 many TGTGCCAGCCAGATAAGCGAAGGCACTGAAGCTTTCTTT CASQISEGTEAFF
NA TRBJ2-7 TRBV20-1 many TGCAGTGCTAGAAGGCGCGGGGTTGGCTCCTACGAGCAGTACTTC CSARRRGVGSYEQYF
TRBD1 TRBJ2-5 TRBV7-2 NA TGTGCCAGCACCCTCGGGACAGGGGACCAAGAGACCCAGTACTTC CASTLGTGDQETQYF
TRBD2 TRBJ2-2 TRBV6-1 few TGTGCCAGCAGTGGAGGACTAGCGCTAAACACCGGGGAGCTGTTTTTT CASSGGLALNTGELFF
NA TRBJ1-4 TRBV29-1 few TGCAGCGCTTCGGAGGGGAGAGGAGAAAAACTGTTTTTT CSASEGRGEKLFF
TRBD1 TRBJ1-1 TRBV10-3 many TGTGCCATCAGAGACAGGGGAGGTCGCTCGGTCGCTGAAGCTTTCTTT CAIRDRGGRSVAEAFF
TRBD1 TRBJ1-1 TRBV7-2 few TGTGCCAGCAGCCCCGACAGGGGACCTGGGGCTTTCTTT CASSPDRGPGAFF
NA TRBJ2-7 TRBV5-1 many TGCGCCAGCAGCTTGGAACAGGACTACGAGCAGTACTTC CASSLEQDYEQYF
NA TRBJ2-5 TRBV20-1 NA TGCAGTGCTAGTGTGGGGGGCGCGGAGACCCAGTACTTC CSASVGGAETQYF
NA TRBJ2-2 TRBV30 NA TGTGCCTGGAGGCCGAGGGGCAACACCGGGGAGCTGTTTTTT CAWRPRGNTGELFF
NA TRBJ1-1 TRBV9 NA TGTGCCAGCAGCGAATCTACGGGGGTCGGCACTGAAGCTTTCTTT CASSESTGVGTEAFF
TRBD2 TRBJ2-7 TRBV6-5 few TGTGCCAGCAGTTCGCCAACGGGACTAGCGGGAGTCGGGCACTTC CASSSPTGLAGVGHF
NA TRBJ1-2 TRBV13 many TGTGCCAGCAGCGCCGACAGGTCCTTGGGCTACACCTTC CASSADRSLGYTF
TRBD1 TRBJ2-5 TRBV6-1 few TGTGCCAGCAGAAGGGACAGCGCCCGAGAGACCCAGTACTTC CASRRDSARETQYF
TRBD2 TRBJ2-7 TRBV14 NA TGTGCCAGCAGCCAAGATTTCGCCGGGAGGTTCGAGCAGTACTTC CASSQDFAGRFEQYF
NA TRBJ2-7 TRBV5-1 many TGCGCCAGCAGCCCTCAGGGTTCTGGGGAGCAGTACTTC CASSPQGSGEQYF
TRBD2 TRBJ2-5 TRBV7-3 NA TGTGCCAGCAGCTGGGGGACTAGCGGAGAAGAGACCCAGTACTTC CASSWGTSGEETQYF
NA TRBJ2-3 TRBV28 NA TGTGCCAGCAGTTCTCCAGACACAGATACGCAGTATTTT CASSSPDTDTQYF
NA TRBJ2-3 TRBV28 few TGTGCCAGCAGCTCCCCAGGCACAGATACGCAGTATTTT CASSSPGTDTQYF
NA TRBJ1-5 TRBV6-5 NA TGTGCCAGCAGTTCCATGAGTAATCAGCCCCAGCATTTT CASSSMSNQPQHF
TRBD2 TRBJ2-1 TRBV12-3/TRBV12-4 NA TGTGCCAGCACCTTGGGACTAGCGGTTTACAATGAGCAGTTCTTC CASTLGLAVYNEQFF
NA TRBJ2-2 TRBV28 NA TGTGCCAGCGGAACCGGGGAGCTGTTTTTT CASGTGELFF
NA TRBJ1-2 TRBV19 NA TGTGCCAGTAGTATTACCGGGAGCAACTATGGCTACACCTTC CASSITGSNYGYTF
NA TRBJ2-4 TRBV15 NA TGTGCCACCAGCAGAGATCGTTCAGATGGGGCCAAAAACATTCAGTACTTC CATSRDRSDGAKNIQYF
TRBD2 TRBJ2-7 TRBV25-1 many TGTGCCAGCAGTGAATTAGGTAGCGGGAAGAACGAGCAGTACTTC CASSELGSGKNEQYF
NA TRBJ1-2 TRBV20-1 few TGCAGTGCTGACGACAGGACATTCTATGGCTACACCTTC CSADDRTFYGYTF
NA TRBJ1-1 TRBV7-9 once TGTGCCAGCAGCCCACGGACCTCTTCGAACACTGAAGCTTTCTTT CASSPRTSSNTEAFF
TRBD1 TRBJ2-7 TRBV29-1 many TGCAGCGTGACCGGACAGGGAGTCTCAGGGGGTTGGGAGCAGTACTTC CSVTGQGVSGGWEQYF
NA TRBJ1-1 TRBV28 many TGTGCCACCAACCTGGGAGGCGCCACTGAAGCTTTCTTT CATNLGGATEAFF
NA TRBJ1-2 TRBV10-3 NA TGTGCCATCAGGGACCGGGACGGGGGTAACTATGGCTACACCTTC CAIRDRDGGNYGYTF
NA TRBJ2-7 TRBV11-2 many TGTGCCAGCAGCTTAGATCGGGACGACTACGAGCAGTACTTC CASSLDRDDYEQYF
NA TRBJ1-2 TRBV28 many TGTGCCAGCAGCCTAACCGACGGCCAGGTTTATGGCTACACCTTC CASSLTDGQVYGYTF
TRBD1 TRBJ1-5 TRBV9 NA TGTGCCAGCAGCGCCCGAGGGGGCAGCAATCAGCCCCAGCATTTT CASSARGGSNQPQHF
NA TRBJ1-5 TRBV7-2 few TGTGCCAGCAGCTTCTCGGGGACGCATCAGCCCCAGCATTTT CASSFSGTHQPQHF
NA TRBJ2-5 TRBV28 many TGTGCCAGCAGCAAAGACCCCAGTGCTTCGACCCAGTACTTC CASSKDPSASTQYF
NA TRBJ2-5 TRBV15 NA TGTGCCACCAGCAGAGAGCGGGCCGGGGAAGCGACCCAGTACTTC CATSRERAGEATQYF
NA TRBJ2-7 TRBV6-1 many TGTGCCAGCAGCTCCGGGACAACCATCTACGAGCAGTACTTC CASSSGTTIYEQYF
NA TRBJ1-5 TRBV6-1 NA TGTGCCAGCAGTCCACTTGGACAGTTTGGTGGCAATCAGCCCCAGCATTTT CASSPLGQFGGNQPQHF
TRBD1 TRBJ1-1 TRBV10-3 NA TGTGCCATCAGTGGGGGACAGAGGAGCACTGAAGCTTTCTTT CAISGGQRSTEAFF
NA TRBJ2-2 TRBV6-9 NA TGTGCCAGCAGTTACGGAGACGGGGAGCTGTTTTTT CASSYGDGELFF
TRBD2 TRBJ2-7 TRBV10-3 few TGTGCCATCAGTGAAGGACTAGCGGGATCCCCTACCTACGAGCAGTACTTC CAISEGLAGSPTYEQYF
NA TRBJ2-7 TRBV27 NA TGTGCCAGCAGTTTAAGGCGGCCCTACGAGCAGTACTTC CASSLRRPYEQYF
NA TRBJ2-7 TRBV7-2 NA TGTGCCAGCAGCTTGGTCAATTACGGATCCTACGAGCAGTACTTC CASSLVNYGSYEQYF